This entry concerns a single T cell receptor (beta chain). Antigen: not known. This entry comes from a study of shared clonotypes between healthy human individuals. General observations from the study: The donor pool, a small one, limited the genetic and exposure-history diversity represented. Four donors held approximately 4.5% of naive CD4 clonotypes in common.

CDR3 length equals 15 residues. Looked up from germline, CDR1 is SGHAT and CDR2 is FQNNGV. The V end was cut by 3 bases, the J end by 6 bases, with 14 bases between. The input for sorted-subset replicate PCRs was roughly 180 ng DNA, 25,000 to 30,000 T cell genomes. In the authors' methods: Junction-only immunoSEQ sequences carried no quality scores, so filtering differed. Assay used: immunoSEQ multiplex PCR; TCRdb lists only in-frame clones, some missing. V and J calls plus clone size are reproduced from that table; the DNA served to infer D and trimming. The table lists over a million clones, around 97% of them singletons.

The V gene is TRBV11-2, the J gene TRBJ2-2, with D perhaps TRBD1 (6 bases). The specimen sequenced was naive CD4+ T cells sorted from blood. Subset noted: CD45RA+ positively selected. The clonotype comes from a man aged 30-40 years in good health. CDR3 sequence: CASSFHRVVPGELFF. For the CDR3, the DNA is TGTGCCAGCAGCTTCCACAGGGTAGTTCCCGGGGAGCTGTTTTTT.